This T cell receptor beta chain was obtained from a study of shared clonotypes between healthy human individuals. V lost 7 bases, J lost 9 bases, and 11 bases stayed unmatched. The CDR3 covers 14 residues. Germline V gene data show CDR1 as MNHNY and CDR2 as SVGAGI (reference sequence). Deep-level assay runs were performed. Sequencing was performed with immunoSEQ multiplex PCR; in TCRdb, only in-frame clones are kept and a portion is missing. This table holds 2 million to 2.5 million clones, 85% to 95% found once. The study separated CD4+ cells into CD45RA+ naive and CD45RA-negative memory subsets. This clonotype originated in a man aged 18 to 30 in good health. Some clones in this sample may be carry-over from other donors' samples. V usage is TRBV6-6 and J usage is TRBJ2-3; 9 bases match TRBD1. The sample consisted of naive CD4+ T cells from PBMCs. Subset given: CD45RA+ positively selected. CDR3 residues: CASNNRGPELTQYF. CDR3 coding DNA: TGTGCCAGCAATAACAGGGGGCCTGAGTTGACGCAGTATTTT.